A single sample is the source of the 25 T cell receptor beta chains below, sequenced in a study of OX40 agonist ivuxolimab in advanced cancers. Libraries were prepared by immunoSEQ multiplex PCR; TCRdb keeps only in-frame clonotypes and omits some of them. The sample consists of roughly 33,000 clones, roughly 84% of them appearing once. The sequencing used CD4+ or CD8+ T cells sorted from blood, collected in a trial of the OX40 agonist ivuxolimab. The receptors shown here come from an adult with an advanced solid tumor such as melanoma, head and neck, liver or kidney cancer.

The rearrangement links TRBV11-2 to TRBJ2-5; D not resolved. Trimming removed 8 bases from V and 2 bases from J, with 15 bases in between. The germline CDR1 and CDR2 sequences are SGHAT and FQNNGV. The CDR3 runs 14 residues. The CDR3 is CASAVYGDQETQYF. In nucleotides, the CDR3 is TGTGCCAGCGCCGTTTACGGAGATCAAGAGACCCAGTACTTC.

The chain carries TRBV6-1 and TRBJ2-2; tentative D call: TRBD2 (6 bases). Trimming cost V 4 bases and J 4 bases, with 7 bases left between them. The CDR3 contains 13 residues. Germline lookup yields CDR1 MNHNS and CDR2 SASEGT. The CDR3 is CASSGRATGELFF. The CDR3, as DNA: TGTGCCAGCAGTGGGAGGGCCACCGGGGAGCTGTTTTTT.

This clone has only one observation. The V call is TRBV18, the J call TRBJ1-2, with D perhaps TRBD1 (5 bases). CDR1 is KGHSH and CDR2 is LQKENI in the germline V gene. V was clipped by 0 bases and J by 5 bases, with 13 bases between them. This CDR3 has 15 residues. The CDR3 reads CASSPPGAAAYGYTF. The CDR3, as DNA: TGTGCCAGCTCACCACCTGGGGCAGCGGCATATGGCTACACCTTC.

The chain has TRBV19 and TRBJ2-2; D possibly corresponds to TRBD2 (5 bases). Trimming left V 5 bases short and J 4 bases short, with 8 bases between. Germline CDR1 is LNHDA and CDR2 is SQIVND (reference sequence). The CDR3 runs to 13 residues. The chain's CDR3 is CASSRDVTGELFF. Here the CDR3 DNA reads TGTGCCAGTAGTCGGGATGTCACCGGGGAGCTGTTTTTT.

The V call is TRBV5-1, the J call TRBJ2-7, with a tentative D call TRBD1 (5 bases). Trimming removed 6 bases from V and 7 bases from J, with 17 bases in between. Germline V gene sequence: CDR1 SGHRS, CDR2 YFSETQ. The CDR3 has 13 amino acids. The CDR3 loop reads CASTRQRMEEQYF. The CDR3 nucleotides are TGCGCCAGCACTCGACAGAGGATGGAGGAGCAGTACTTC.

The rearrangement uses TRBV5-5 and TRBJ1-1; no reliable D call. This CDR3 has 16 amino acids. Germline V gene lookup returns CDR1 SGHKS and CDR2 YYEKEE (reference sequence). The V end lost 7 bases, the J end lost 7 bases, and 26 bases lay between the germline ends. The CDR3 is CASAPRADPTTIEAFF. In nucleotides, the CDR3 is TGTGCCAGCGCCCCTCGGGCGGACCCAACCACAATTGAAGCTTTCTTT.

This clone appeared a single time. The chain is built from TRBV30 and TRBJ2-1; a weak D match, TRBD2 (6 bases). CDR1 GTSNPN and CDR2 SVGIG come from the germline V gene (reference sequence). The CDR3 consists of 13 residues. The V end lost 4 bases, the J end lost 2 bases, and 9 bases lay between the germline ends. CDR3 residues: CAWTSDPYNEQFF. The CDR3 region has the DNA TGTGCCTGGACTAGCGATCCCTACAATGAGCAGTTCTTC. The whole variable domain, filled in from reference TRBV30 and TRBJ2-1, reads SQTIHQWPATLVQPVGSPLSLECTVEGTSNPNLYWYRQAAGRGLQLLFYSVGIGQISSEVPQNLSASRPQDRQFILSSKKLLLSDSGFYLCAWTSDPYNEQFFGPGTRLTVL.

The rearrangement links TRBV6-6 to TRBJ1-4; TRBD1 might be the D (5 bases). Germline loops: CDR1 MNHNY, CDR2 SVGAGI (reference sequence). This CDR3 contains 14 residues. Trimming cost V 2 bases and J 8 bases, with 12 bases left between them. In DNA, the CDR3 is TGTGCCAGCAGTTACCGGGACTCTTTGGAAAAACTGTTTTTT. It is translated as CASSYRDSLEKLFF.

The chain links TRBV29-1 to TRBJ2-1; no clear D gene. Germline CDR1 reads SQVTM; CDR2 reads ANQGSEA. V lost 6 bases and J 9 bases, leaving 15 bases between the germline ends. CDR3 size: 12 residues. The CDR3 loop reads CSVEPTISEQFF. The DNA for the CDR3 is TGCAGCGTGGAGCCAACTATTAGTGAGCAGTTCTTC.

The V gene is TRBV7-6, the J gene TRBJ2-3, with D perhaps TRBD2 (6 bases). Germline V CDR1 and CDR2: SGHVS, FNYEAQ. Trimming took off 5 bases at V and 12 bases at J, with 27 bases between the two ends. The CDR3 has 16 residues. The CDR3 sequence: CASSPPGTTSFGFQYF. The CDR3 region has the DNA TGTGCCAGCAGCCCCCCTGGAACGACTAGTTTTGGGTTTCAGTATTTT. The full variable domain, with the rest looked up from reference TRBV7-6 and TRBJ2-3, is GAGVSQSPRYKVTKRGQDVALRCDPISGHVSLYWYRQALGQGPEFLTYFNYEAQQDKSGLPNDRFSAERPEGSISTLTIQRTEQRDSAMYRCASSPPGTTSFGFQYFGPGTRLTVL.

This chain connects TRBV6-5 to TRBJ2-3, with a possible D match to TRBD1 (6 bases). V shed 4 bases and J shed 2 bases, with 13 bases lying between them. This CDR3 spans 15 amino acids. The germline V gene has CDR1 MNHEY and CDR2 SVGAGI. The CDR3 protein is CASSFEGDHTDTQYF. The CDR3 DNA is TGTGCCAGCAGTTTCGAGGGGGACCACACAGATACGCAGTATTTT.

This clone was seen only once. The J gene is TRBJ2-1, the V gene TRBV7-9; 12 bases are shared with TRBD2. V gave up 5 bases and J gave up 9 bases; unmatched junction bases: 8. The length of the CDR3 is 15 residues. Germline assignment: CDR1 SEHNR and CDR2 FQNEAQ (reference sequence). CDR3: CASSGASGGAGEQFF. DNA for the CDR3: TGTGCCAGCAGCGGGGCTAGCGGGGGGGCCGGTGAGCAGTTCTTC.

The rearrangement links TRBV6-5 to TRBJ2-3, with TRBD2 matching 9 bases. The CDR3 spans 15 residues. V gave up 2 bases and J gave up 14 bases; unmatched junction bases: 14. Germline assignment: CDR1 MNHEY and CDR2 SVGAGI. CDR3 region: CASSYRGASGARVYF. The CDR3 nucleotides are TGTGCCAGCAGTTACAGAGGAGCTAGCGGGGCCAGAGTGTATTTT.

The chain has TRBV19 and TRBJ2-5, with 12 bases fitting TRBD2. CDR1 and CDR2 from the germline V gene are LNHDA and SQIVND (reference sequence). Trimming cost V 5 bases and J 2 bases; bases outside gene matches: 6. This CDR3 has 16 residues. The CDR3 bases are TGTGCCAGTAGTTCTGGACTAGCGGGAAGACAAGAGACCCAGTACTTC. This translates into CASSSGLAGRQETQYF.

The rearrangement uses TRBV28 and TRBJ2-3; a possible D gene is TRBD2 (5 bases). Trimming left V 1 base short and J 2 bases short, with 7 bases between. Per the germline V gene, CDR1 is MDHEN and CDR2 is SYDVKM. The CDR3 totals 14 residues. The CDR3 sequence: CASSLSDYTDTQYF. The CDR3 region has the DNA TGTGCCAGCAGTTTATCCGACTACACAGATACGCAGTATTTT.

V and J are TRBV6-5 and TRBJ2-1, with 8 bases lining up with TRBD2. The junction had 3 bases not matched to a gene; V was cut back by 5 bases and J by 0 bases. CDR3 length: 15 residues. The germline V gene encodes CDR1 MNHEY and CDR2 SVGAGI. In DNA form, the CDR3 reads TGTGCCAGCAGTACGGGGGGGAGCTCCTACAATGAGCAGTTCTTC. This codes for CASSTGGSSYNEQFF.

This clone occurred once. The CDR3, as DNA: TGTGCCAGCACCATGCGACGAGCGGGGGGACCGAACACCGGGGAGCTGTTTTTT. Amino acids: CASTMRRAGGPNTGELFF. The chain couples TRBV11-1 to TRBJ2-2; TRBD2 matches 9 bases. This CDR3 has 18 amino acids. V shed 7 bases, J shed 0 bases, and the junction held 12 bases outside the gene matches. Germline CDR1 reads SGHAT; CDR2 reads FQDESV (reference sequence). Combining the CDR3 with reference TRBV11-1 and TRBJ2-2 gives the whole variable domain EAEVAQSPRYKITEKSQAVAFWCDPISGHATLYWYRQILGQGPELLVQFQDESVVDDSQLPKDRFSAERLKGVDSTLKIQPAELGDSAMYLCASTMRRAGGPNTGELFFGEGSRLTVL.

CDR3 DNA: TGTGCCAGCAGCACCTGGACAGCCAGCCAAGAGACCCAGTACTTC. Protein sequence: CASSTWTASQETQYF. V and J are TRBV7-8 and TRBJ2-5; D is perhaps TRBD1 (6 bases). V was trimmed by 5 bases and J by 1 base, leaving 14 bases between them. Per germline, CDR1 SGHVS and CDR2 FQNEAQ. The CDR3 is made up of 15 amino acids.

V is TRBV11-2 and J is TRBJ1-3; D unclear. Germline V lookup: CDR1 SGHAT, CDR2 FQNNGV. This CDR3 comprises 13 residues. Trimming removed 11 bases at V and 0 bases at J, with 11 bases between. The CDR3 nucleotides read TGTGCCTCCCGGTCCTACTCTGGAAACACCATATATTTT. Amino acid sequence: CASRSYSGNTIYF.

The rearrangement links TRBV9 to TRBJ2-3; D is unresolved. Looked up from germline, CDR1 is SGDLS and CDR2 is YYNGEE. Trimming removed 0 bases at V and 1 base at J, with 3 bases between. The CDR3 loop spans 13 amino acids. The CDR3 region has the DNA TGTGCCAGCAGCGTAGTGGGCACAGATACGCAGTATTTT. Translated, it gives CASSVVGTDTQYF. Using reference TRBV9 and TRBJ2-3 for the parts outside the CDR3, the full variable domain is DSGVTQTPKHLITATGQRVTLRCSPRSGDLSVYWYQQSLDQGLQFLIQYYNGEERAKGNILERFSAQQFPDLHSELNLSSLELGDSALYFCASSVVGTDTQYFGPGTRLTVL.

This clone is medium-sized in the sample. The chain links TRBV7-2 to TRBJ1-3; D remains ambiguous. This CDR3 contains 17 residues. Looked up from germline, CDR1 is SGHTA and CDR2 is FQGNSA. V dropped 1 base and J dropped 1 base, with 14 bases sitting between them. DNA for the CDR3: TGTGCCAGCAGCTTAGGAGGGCAAGGACTATCTGGAAACACCATATATTTT. It is translated as CASSLGGQGLSGNTIYF.

In its sample, this clone was seen a few times. The rearrangement links TRBV2 to TRBJ2-3; 9 bases agree with TRBD2. V lost 3 bases and J lost 0; bases outside the gene matches: 1. Germline values: CDR1 SNHLY, CDR2 FYNNEI. The CDR3 is 15 amino acids. As DNA, the CDR3 is TGTGCCAGCAGTGATGCGGGGGGGAGCACAGATACGCAGTATTTT. Its protein product is CASSDAGGSTDTQYF. Filled out from reference TRBV2 and TRBJ2-3, the complete variable domain reads EPEVTQTPSHQVTQMGQEVILRCVPISNHLYFYWYRQILGQKVEFLVSFYNNEISEKSEIFDDQFSVERPDGSNFTLKIRSTKLEDSAMYFCASSDAGGSTDTQYFGPGTRLTVL.

V and J are TRBV11-3 and TRBJ1-1; D not certain. This CDR3 region has 13 residues. Per the germline V gene, CDR1 is SGHNT and CDR2 is YENEEA. V lost 5 bases and J 1 base, leaving 8 bases between the germline ends. DNA for the CDR3: TGTGCCAGCAGCCGCTTCAAGAACACTGAAGCTTTCTTT. Protein product: CASSRFKNTEAFF.

This clone has more than one count but fewer than ten. The V gene is TRBV7-6, the J gene TRBJ2-7; TRBD1 agrees at 12 bases. Germline V gene data show CDR1 as SGHVS and CDR2 as FNYEAQ. V was clipped by 5 bases and J by 5 bases; unmatched bases: 7. The CDR3 runs to 15 residues. In DNA form, the CDR3 reads TGTGCCAGCAGCGCCCGGGACAGGGGGCTTAACGAGCAGTACTTC. Translating gives CASSARDRGLNEQYF.

The CDR3 region is CASSTGTSGTTQYF. The DNA of the CDR3 is TGTGCCAGTAGTACCGGGACTAGCGGTACGACGCAGTATTTT. V gene TRBV19 combines with J gene TRBJ2-3; 11 bases are shared with TRBD2. V trimming: 4 bases; J trimming: 9 bases; junction bases outside the gene matches: 6. Germline V gene sequence: CDR1 LNHDA, CDR2 SQIVND (reference sequence). The CDR3 totals 14 residues. The full variable domain, rest sourced from reference TRBV19 and TRBJ2-3, is DGGITQSPKYLFRKEGQNVTLSCEQNLNHDAMYWYRQDPGQGLRLIYYSQIVNDFQKGDIAEGYSVSREKKESFPLTVTSAQKNPTAFYLCASSTGTSGTTQYFGPGTRLTVL.